The sequence of this T cell receptor (beta chain) was determined in a study of T cell responses to AZD1222 COVID-19 vaccine. The table came from immunoSEQ multiplex PCR; TCRdb's copy has only in-frame clones and leaves some out. The sample has 100,000 or so clones; 70% to 90% are singletons. The CDR3 runs 15 residues. CDR1 is SEHNR, CDR2 FQNEAQ, per germline (reference sequence). Trimming took 2 bases from V and 6 from J, leaving 15 bases between them. The receptor was isolated from an adult in good health. The V and J genes are TRBV7-9 and TRBJ2-3, with D perhaps TRBD1 (6 bases). The sample consisted of peripheral blood, taken on day 0 of AZD1222 vaccination. This CDR3 is CASSLRDTVWDTQYF. The CDR3 DNA follows: TGTGCCAGCAGCTTAAGGGACACCGTCTGGGATACGCAGTATTTT.